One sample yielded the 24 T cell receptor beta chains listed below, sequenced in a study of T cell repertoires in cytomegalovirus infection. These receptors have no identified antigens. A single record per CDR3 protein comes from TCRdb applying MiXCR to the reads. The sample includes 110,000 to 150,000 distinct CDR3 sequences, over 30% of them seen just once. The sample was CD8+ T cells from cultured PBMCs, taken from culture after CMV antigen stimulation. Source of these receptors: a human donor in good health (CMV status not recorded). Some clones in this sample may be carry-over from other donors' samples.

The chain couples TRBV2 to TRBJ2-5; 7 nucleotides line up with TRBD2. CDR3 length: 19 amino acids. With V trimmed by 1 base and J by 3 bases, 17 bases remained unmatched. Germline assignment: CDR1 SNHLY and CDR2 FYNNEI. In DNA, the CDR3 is TGTGCCAGCAGTGAAGTCTACTCGTTGGCGGGGGAGAGCGAAGAGACCCAGTACTTC. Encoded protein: CASSEVYSLAGESEETQYF. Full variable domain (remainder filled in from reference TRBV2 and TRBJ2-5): EPEVTQTPSHQVTQMGQEVILRCVPISNHLYFYWYRQILGQKVEFLVSFYNNEISEKSEIFDDQFSVERPDGSNFTLKIRSTKLEDSAMYFCASSEVYSLAGESEETQYFGPGTRLLVL.

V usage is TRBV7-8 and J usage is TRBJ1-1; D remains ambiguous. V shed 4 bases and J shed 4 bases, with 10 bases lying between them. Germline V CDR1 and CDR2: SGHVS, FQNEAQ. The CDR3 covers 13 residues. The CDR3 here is CASSSFGGTEAFF. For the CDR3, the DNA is TGTGCCAGCAGCTCTTTCGGTGGCACTGAAGCTTTCTTT.

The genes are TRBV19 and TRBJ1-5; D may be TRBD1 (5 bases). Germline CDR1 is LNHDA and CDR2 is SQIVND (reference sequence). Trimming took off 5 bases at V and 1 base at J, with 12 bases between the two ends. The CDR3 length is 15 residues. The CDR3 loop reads CASSGGTASNQPQHF. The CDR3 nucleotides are TGTGCCAGTAGTGGCGGGACGGCGAGCAATCAGCCCCAGCATTTT.

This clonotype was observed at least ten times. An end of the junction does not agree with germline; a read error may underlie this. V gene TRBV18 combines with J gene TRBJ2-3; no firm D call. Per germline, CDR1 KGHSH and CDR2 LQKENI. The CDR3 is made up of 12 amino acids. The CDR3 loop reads CASSPSTDTQYF. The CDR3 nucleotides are TGCGCCAGCAGCCCCTCCACAGATACGCAGTATTTT.

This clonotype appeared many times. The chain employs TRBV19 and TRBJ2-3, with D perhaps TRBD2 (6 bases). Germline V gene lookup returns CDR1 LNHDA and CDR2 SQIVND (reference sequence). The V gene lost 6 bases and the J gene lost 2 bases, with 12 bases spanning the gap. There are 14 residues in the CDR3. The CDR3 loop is CASSDILATDTQYF. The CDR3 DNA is TGTGCCAGTAGCGATATACTAGCCACAGATACGCAGTATTTT.

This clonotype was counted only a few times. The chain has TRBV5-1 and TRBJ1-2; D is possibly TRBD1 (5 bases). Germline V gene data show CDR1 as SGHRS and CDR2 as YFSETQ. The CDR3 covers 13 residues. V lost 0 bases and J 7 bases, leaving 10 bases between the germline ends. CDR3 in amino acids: CASSLATGSGYTF. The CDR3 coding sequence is TGCGCCAGCAGCTTGGCAACAGGCTCTGGCTACACCTTC.

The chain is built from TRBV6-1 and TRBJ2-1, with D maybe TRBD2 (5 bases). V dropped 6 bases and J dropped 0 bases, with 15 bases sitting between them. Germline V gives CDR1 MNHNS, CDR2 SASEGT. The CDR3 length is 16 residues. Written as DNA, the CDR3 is TGTGCCAGCAGCGCAATGGCTACTAGCTCCTACAATGAGCAGTTCTTC. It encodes CASSAMATSSYNEQFF.

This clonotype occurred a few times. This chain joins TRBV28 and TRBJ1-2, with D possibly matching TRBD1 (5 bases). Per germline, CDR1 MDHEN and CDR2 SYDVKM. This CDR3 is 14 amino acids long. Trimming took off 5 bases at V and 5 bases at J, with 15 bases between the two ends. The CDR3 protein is CASSTPGTDYGYTF. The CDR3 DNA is TGTGCCAGCAGTACCCCCGGGACGGATTATGGCTACACCTTC.

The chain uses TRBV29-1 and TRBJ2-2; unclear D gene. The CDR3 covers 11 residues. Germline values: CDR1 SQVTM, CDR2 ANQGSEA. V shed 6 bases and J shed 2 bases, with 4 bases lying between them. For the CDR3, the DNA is TGCAGCGTAATTAACACCGGGGAGCTGTTTTTT. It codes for CSVINTGELFF.

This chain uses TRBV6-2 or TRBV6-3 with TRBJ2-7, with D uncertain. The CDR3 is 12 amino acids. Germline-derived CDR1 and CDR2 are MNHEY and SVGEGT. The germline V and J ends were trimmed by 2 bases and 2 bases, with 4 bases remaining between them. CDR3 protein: CASSYHPYEQYF. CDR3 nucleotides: TGTGCCAGCAGTTACCATCCCTACGAGCAGTACTTC.

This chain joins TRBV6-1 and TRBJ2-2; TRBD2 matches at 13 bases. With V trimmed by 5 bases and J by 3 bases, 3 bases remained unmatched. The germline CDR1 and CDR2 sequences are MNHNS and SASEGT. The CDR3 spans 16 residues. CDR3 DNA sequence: TGTGCCAGCAGTTACGGACTAGCGGGGGACACCGGGGAGCTGTTTTTT. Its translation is CASSYGLAGDTGELFF.

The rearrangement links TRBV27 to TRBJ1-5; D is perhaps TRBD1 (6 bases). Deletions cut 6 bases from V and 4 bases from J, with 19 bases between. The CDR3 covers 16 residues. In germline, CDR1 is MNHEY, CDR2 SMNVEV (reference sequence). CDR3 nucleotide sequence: TGTGCCAGCAGGCCTACTAGGGAGGGGGATAATCAGCCCCAGCATTTT. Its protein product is CASRPTREGDNQPQHF.

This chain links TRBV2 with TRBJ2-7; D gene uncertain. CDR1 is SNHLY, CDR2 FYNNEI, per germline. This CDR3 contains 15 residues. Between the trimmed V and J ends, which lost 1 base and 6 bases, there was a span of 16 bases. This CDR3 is CASSEETSTRTEQYF. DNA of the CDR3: TGTGCCAGCAGTGAAGAGACCAGCACAAGGACCGAGCAGTACTTC.

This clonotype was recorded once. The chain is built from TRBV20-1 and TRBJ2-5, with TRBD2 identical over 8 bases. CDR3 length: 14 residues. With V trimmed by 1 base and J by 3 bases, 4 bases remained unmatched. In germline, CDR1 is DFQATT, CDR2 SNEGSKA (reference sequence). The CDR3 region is CSARVGGGKETQYF. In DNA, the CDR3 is TGCAGTGCTAGAGTCGGCGGGGGGAAAGAGACCCAGTACTTC.

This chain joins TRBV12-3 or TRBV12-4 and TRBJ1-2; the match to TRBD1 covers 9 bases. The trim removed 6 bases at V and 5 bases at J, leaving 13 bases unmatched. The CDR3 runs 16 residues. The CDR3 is CASRSFGTGSRYGYTF. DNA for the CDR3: TGTGCCAGCAGATCGTTTGGGACAGGGAGTCGGTATGGCTACACCTTC.

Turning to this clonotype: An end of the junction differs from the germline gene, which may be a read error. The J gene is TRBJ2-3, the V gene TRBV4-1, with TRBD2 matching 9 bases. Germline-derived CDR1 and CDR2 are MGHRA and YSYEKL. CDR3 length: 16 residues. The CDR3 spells CASSRRVAGGTDTQYF. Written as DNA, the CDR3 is TGTGCCAGCAGCCGCAGAGTAGCGGGGGGCACAGATACGCAGTATTTT.

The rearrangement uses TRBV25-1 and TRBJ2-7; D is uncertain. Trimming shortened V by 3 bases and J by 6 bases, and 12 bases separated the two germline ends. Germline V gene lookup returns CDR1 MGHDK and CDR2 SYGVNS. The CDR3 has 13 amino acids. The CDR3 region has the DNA TGTGCCAGCAGTGAGGGCAGACGTAGCGAGCAGTACTTC. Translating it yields CASSEGRRSEQYF.

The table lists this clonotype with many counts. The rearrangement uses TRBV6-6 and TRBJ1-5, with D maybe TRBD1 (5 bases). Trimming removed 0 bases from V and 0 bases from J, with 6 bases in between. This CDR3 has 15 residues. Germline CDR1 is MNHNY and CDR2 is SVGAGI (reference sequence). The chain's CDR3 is CASSYSRGSNQPQHF. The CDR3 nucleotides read TGTGCCAGCAGTTACTCGAGGGGTAGCAATCAGCCCCAGCATTTT.

The DNA for the CDR3 is TGTGCCAGCAGTTCGACTAGCGGGGGCTACAATGAGCAGTTCTTC. Translating gives CASSSTSGGYNEQFF. The J gene is TRBJ2-1, the V gene TRBV27, with 12 bases fitting TRBD2. In germline, CDR1 is MNHEY, CDR2 SMNVEV (reference sequence). The length of the CDR3 is 15 residues. J lost 3 bases, V lost 4 bases, and 1 base had no gene match.

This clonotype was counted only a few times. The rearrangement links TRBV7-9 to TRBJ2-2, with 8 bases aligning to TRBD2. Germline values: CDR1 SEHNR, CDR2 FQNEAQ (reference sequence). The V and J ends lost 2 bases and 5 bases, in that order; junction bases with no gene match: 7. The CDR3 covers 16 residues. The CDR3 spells CASSLNQRGTTGELFF. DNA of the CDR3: TGTGCCAGCAGCTTAAACCAGCGGGGGACGACCGGGGAGCTGTTTTTT.

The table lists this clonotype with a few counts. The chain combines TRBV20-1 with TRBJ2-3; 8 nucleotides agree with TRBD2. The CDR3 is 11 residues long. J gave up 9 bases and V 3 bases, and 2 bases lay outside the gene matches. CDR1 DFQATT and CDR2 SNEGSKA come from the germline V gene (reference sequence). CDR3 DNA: TGCAGTGCTAGCGGGGGGGGCACGCAGTATTTT. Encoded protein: CSASGGGTQYF.

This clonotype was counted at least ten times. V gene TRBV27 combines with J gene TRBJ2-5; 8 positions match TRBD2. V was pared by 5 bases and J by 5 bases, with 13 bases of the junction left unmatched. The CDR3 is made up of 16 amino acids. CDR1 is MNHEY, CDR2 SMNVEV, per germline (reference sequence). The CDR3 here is CASSPLAVAGQETQYF. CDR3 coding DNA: TGTGCCAGCAGTCCGCTTGCGGTAGCGGGGCAGGAGACCCAGTACTTC.

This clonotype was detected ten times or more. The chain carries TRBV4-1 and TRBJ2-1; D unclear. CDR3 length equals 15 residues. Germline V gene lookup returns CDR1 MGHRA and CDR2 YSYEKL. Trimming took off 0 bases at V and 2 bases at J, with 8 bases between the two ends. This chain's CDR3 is CASSQEETTYNEQFF. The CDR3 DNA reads TGCGCCAGCAGCCAAGAAGAAACCACCTACAATGAGCAGTTCTTC.

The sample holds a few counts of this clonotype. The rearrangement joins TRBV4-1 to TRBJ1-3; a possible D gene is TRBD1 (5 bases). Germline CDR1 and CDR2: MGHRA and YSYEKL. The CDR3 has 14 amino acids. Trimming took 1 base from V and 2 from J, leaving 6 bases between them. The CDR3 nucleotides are TGCGCCAGCAGCCAAGTGGGACCTGGAAACACCATATATTTT. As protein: CASSQVGPGNTIYF.